This T cell receptor beta chain was identified in a study of PD-L1 blockade in urothelial cancer (dated by TCRdb to 2016 to 2017). For the study in its entirety: Therapy was started around 2014 for all patients, and atezolizumab 1,200 mg was administered intravenously every 3 weeks. About 85% of the roughly 29 patients were identified as males with urothelial cancer of bladder origin, and a prior smoking history was reported by 18 of 29 patients. An ECOG performance status of 0 or 1 was recorded for the patients, and 0 to 3 prior chemotherapy regimens had been received by the patients. Blood samples were analyzed at two time points: 3 weeks after treatment start (second dose) and 6 weeks after treatment start. Blood samples gave median yields of 141,255 T cells and 80,000 or so unique TCRs, along with a median clonality of about 0.084. Somatic, immune and clinical correlates of response to PD-L1 blockade with atezolizumab in urothelial cancer were the focus of an exploratory multi-omic analysis. Pretreatment tumor samples, along with matched peripheral blood serially collected before and after atezolizumab treatment, were subjected to TCR sequencing. Progression-free survival longer than 6 months counted as durable clinical benefit, and TCR features were additionally tested against both progression-free and overall survival. Whole exome sequencing and RNA sequencing of pretreatment tumors were performed alongside TCR sequencing in the same patients. Durable clinical benefit was achieved by nine patients but not by the remaining 20. Pretreatment blood TCR-seq was available for nearly 30 patients, at least one posttreatment blood collection was obtained for 25 or so patients, and tumor TCR-seq was available for 25 or so patients. Beyond this particular receptor, the publication reports: A pretreatment peripheral blood TCR clonality below the median was linked to improved progression-free and overall survival. Small sample size (n ≈ 27) and many exploratory analyses mean the results are intended to be hypothesis-generating. At 3 weeks after the start of treatment, tumor-associated TCR clones in peripheral blood had expanded more in patients with durable benefit (n of about 21, p = 0.022).

Each PCR received spiked-in synthetic TCR analog templates so that absolute template abundance could be estimated from read counts. The immunoSEQ assay used bias-controlled V and J gene primers to amplify TCRbeta CDR3 regions from genomic DNA. Rearranged TCRbeta segments were sequenced at approximately 20X coverage. In the authors' own workflow: Clustering was used to correct sequencing errors, and CDR3s were annotated against IMGT to assign V, D and J genes. Downstream analyses used only productive TCRbeta rearrangements and left out out-of-frame or stop-codon sequences. Clonality was calculated as one minus the Shannon entropy normalized by the log of the number of unique productive sequences. Fisher's exact test with Benjamini-Hochberg correction, using a cutoff of adjusted p below 0.01, was how clones that differed between time points or between blood and tumor were identified. TCRdb retrieved this table from immuneACCESS and kept in-frame rearrangements only. Not all clones are present; in checked studies, unresolved V genes account for under half, and no reason is known for the remainder. That table gives V, J and clone size, and the DNA gave D and trimming. The sample table records 71,000 or so clones; about 89% of these occur just once. 3% to 4% of the sample is in the top ten clones.

V ends up 6 bases short and J 0 bases short, with an unmatched junction base count of 18. The germline V gene specifies KGHSH as CDR1 and LQKENI as CDR2. From the cysteine through the phenylalanine, the CDR3 covers 20 amino acids. The kept DNA is CDR3 alone, 60 bases in frame from the first base. A word on this clone: The clone's antigen remains unknown. The sample holds no much larger clone one base away, and base qualities are not on file.

The cohort included under 35 patients with locally advanced or metastatic urothelial carcinoma who were treated at Memorial Sloan Kettering on a trial protocol. Peripheral blood mononuclear cells were collected pretreatment and during treatment, with between 1 and 8 total time points obtained per patient. The Qiagen DNeasy Blood extraction kit was used to purify genomic DNA from total PBMCs and from tumor samples. PBMCs were collected pretreatment and during treatment, and were isolated and stored as previously described. This chain is built from TRBV18 and TRBJ2-3, and 10 junctional nucleotides match TRBD2. The specimen was PBMCs, collected around atezolizumab (anti-PD-L1) treatment. This receptor was obtained from a man between 60 and 75 years old with urothelial cancer. The nucleotide sequence is TGTGCCAGCTCGTTTCGTATAGCGGGAGGCAGACACTCTAGCACAGATACGCAGTATTTT. It translates as CASSFRIAGGRHSSTDTQYF.